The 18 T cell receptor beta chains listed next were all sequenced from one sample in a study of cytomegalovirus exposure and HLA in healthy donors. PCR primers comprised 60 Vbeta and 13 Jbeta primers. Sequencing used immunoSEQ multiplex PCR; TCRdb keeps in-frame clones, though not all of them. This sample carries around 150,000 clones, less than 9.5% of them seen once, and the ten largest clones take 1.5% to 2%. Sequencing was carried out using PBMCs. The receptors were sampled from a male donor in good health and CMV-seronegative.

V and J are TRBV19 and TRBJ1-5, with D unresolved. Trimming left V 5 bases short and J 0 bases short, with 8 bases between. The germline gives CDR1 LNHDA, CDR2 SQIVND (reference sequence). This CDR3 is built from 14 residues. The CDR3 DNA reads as TGTGCCAGTAGTGGACTTTATAGCAATCAGCCCCAGCATTTT. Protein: CASSGLYSNQPQHF.

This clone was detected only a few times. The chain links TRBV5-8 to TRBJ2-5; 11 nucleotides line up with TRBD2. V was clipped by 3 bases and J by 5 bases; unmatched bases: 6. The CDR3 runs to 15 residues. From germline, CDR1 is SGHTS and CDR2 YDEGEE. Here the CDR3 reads CASSWRLAGGETQYF. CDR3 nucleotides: TGTGCCAGCAGCTGGAGGCTAGCGGGGGGTGAGACCCAGTACTTC. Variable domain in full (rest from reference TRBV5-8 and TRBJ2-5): EAGVTQSPTHLIKTRGQQATLRCSPISGHTSVYWYQQALGLGLQFLLWYDEGEERNRGNFPPRFSGRQFPNYSSELNVNALELEDSALYLCASSWRLAGGETQYFGPGTRLLVL.

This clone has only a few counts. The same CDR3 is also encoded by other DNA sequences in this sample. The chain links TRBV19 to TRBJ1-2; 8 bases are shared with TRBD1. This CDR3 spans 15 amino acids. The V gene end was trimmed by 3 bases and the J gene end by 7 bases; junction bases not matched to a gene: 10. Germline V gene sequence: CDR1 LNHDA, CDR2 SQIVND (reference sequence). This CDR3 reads CASSIPRRGHGGYTF. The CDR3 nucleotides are TGTGCCAGTAGTATCCCCCGCAGGGGGCACGGTGGCTACACCTTC.

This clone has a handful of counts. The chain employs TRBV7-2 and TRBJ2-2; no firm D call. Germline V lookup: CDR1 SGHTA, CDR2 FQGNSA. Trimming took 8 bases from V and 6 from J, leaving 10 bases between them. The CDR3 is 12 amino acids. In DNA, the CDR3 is TGTGCCAGCCGAAGAGAGGCCGGGGAGCTGTTTTTT. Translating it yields CASRREAGELFF.

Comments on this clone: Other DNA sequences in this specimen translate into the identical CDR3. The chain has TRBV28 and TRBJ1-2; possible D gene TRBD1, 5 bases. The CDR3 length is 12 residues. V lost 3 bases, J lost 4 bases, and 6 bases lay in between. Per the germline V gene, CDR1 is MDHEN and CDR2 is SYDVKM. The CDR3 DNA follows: TGTGCCAGCAGTTTTAGGGGCTATGGCTACACCTTC. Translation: CASSFRGYGYTF.

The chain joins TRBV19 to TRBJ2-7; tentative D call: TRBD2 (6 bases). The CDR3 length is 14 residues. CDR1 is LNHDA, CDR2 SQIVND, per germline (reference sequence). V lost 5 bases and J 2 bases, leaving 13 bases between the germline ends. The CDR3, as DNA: TGTGCCAGTAGTCATGCCCCGGGGGCCTACGAGCAGTACTTC. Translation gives CASSHAPGAYEQYF. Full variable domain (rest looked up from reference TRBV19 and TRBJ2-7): DGGITQSPKYLFRKEGQNVTLSCEQNLNHDAMYWYRQDPGQGLRLIYYSQIVNDFQKGDIAEGYSVSREKKESFPLTVTSAQKNPTAFYLCASSHAPGAYEQYFGPGTRLTVT.

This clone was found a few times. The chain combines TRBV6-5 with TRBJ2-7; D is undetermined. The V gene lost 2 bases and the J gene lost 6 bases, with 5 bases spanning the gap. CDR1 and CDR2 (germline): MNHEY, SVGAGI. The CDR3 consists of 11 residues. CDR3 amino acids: CASSYAREQYF. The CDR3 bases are TGTGCCAGCAGTTACGCGCGCGAGCAGTACTTC.

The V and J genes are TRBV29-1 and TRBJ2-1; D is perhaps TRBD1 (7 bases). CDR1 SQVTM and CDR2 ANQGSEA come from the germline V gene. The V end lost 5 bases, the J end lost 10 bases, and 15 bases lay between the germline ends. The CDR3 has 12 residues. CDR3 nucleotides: TGCAGCGTTTTGGAGGGGGCTGCCGAGCAGTTCTTC. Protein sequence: CSVLEGAAEQFF.

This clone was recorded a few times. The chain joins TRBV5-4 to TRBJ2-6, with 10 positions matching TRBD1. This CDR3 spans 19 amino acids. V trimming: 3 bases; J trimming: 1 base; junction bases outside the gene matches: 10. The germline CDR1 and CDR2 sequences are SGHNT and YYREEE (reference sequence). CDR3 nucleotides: TGTGCCAGCAGCTCCCGGACAGGGGGAGGTTTATCTGGGGCCAACGTCCTGACTTTC. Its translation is CASSSRTGGGLSGANVLTF.

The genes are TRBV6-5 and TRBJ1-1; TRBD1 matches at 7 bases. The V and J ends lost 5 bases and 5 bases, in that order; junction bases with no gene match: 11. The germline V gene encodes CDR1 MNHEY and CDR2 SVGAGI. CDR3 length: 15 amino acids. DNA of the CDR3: TGTGCCAGCAGTAGAGGCCGGACAGGAAGGACTGAAGCTTTCTTT. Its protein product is CASSRGRTGRTEAFF.

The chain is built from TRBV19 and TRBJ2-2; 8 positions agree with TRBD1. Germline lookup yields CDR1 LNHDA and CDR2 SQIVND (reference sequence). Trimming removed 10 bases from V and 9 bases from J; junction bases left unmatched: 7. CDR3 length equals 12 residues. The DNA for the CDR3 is TGTGCCACTGGGACAGGCCCCCGGGAGCTGTTTTTT. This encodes CATGTGPRELFF.

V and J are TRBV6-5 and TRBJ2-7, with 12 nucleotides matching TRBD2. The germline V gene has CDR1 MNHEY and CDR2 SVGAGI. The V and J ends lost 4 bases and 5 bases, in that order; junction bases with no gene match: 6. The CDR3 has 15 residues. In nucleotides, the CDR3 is TGTGCCAGCAGTTCCTGGACTAGCGGGAACCACGAGCAGTACTTC. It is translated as CASSSWTSGNHEQYF.

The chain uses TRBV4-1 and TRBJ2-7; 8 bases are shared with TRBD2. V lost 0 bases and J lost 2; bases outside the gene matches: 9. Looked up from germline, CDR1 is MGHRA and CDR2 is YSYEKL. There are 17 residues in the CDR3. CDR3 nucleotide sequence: TGCGCCAGCAGCCAAGAAGGGGCGACGGGGGGGCCCTACGAGCAGTACTTC. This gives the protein CASSQEGATGGPYEQYF.

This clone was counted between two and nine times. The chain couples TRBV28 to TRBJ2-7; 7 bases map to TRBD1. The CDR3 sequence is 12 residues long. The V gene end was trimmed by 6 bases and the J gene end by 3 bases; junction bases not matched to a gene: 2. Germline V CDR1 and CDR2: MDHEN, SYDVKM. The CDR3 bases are TGTGCCAGCAGGCGGACAGGCTACGAGCAGTACTTC. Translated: CASRRTGYEQYF.

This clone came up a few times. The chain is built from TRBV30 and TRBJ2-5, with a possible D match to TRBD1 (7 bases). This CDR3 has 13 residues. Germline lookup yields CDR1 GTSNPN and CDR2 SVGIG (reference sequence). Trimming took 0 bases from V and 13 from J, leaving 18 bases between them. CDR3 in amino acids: CAWSVGGQSGRYF. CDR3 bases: TGTGCCTGGAGTGTGGGGGGACAGTCAGGTCGGTACTTC.

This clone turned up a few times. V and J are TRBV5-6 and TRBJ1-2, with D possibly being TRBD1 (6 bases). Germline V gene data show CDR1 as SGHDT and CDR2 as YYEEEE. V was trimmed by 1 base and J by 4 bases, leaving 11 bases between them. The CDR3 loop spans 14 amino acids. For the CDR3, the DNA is TGTGCCAGCAGCTTGCTTCAGGGGAGCTATGGCTACACCTTC. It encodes CASSLLQGSYGYTF.

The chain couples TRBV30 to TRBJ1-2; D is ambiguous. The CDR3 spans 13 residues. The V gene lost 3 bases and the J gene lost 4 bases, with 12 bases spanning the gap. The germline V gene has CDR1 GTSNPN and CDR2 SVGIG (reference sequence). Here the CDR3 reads CAWSAGLTYGYTF. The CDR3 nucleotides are TGTGCCTGGAGCGCCGGACTAACCTATGGCTACACCTTC.

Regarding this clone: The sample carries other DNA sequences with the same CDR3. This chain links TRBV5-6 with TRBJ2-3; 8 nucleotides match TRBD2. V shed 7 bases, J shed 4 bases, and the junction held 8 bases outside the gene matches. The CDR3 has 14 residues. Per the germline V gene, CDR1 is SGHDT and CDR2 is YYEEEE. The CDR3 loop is CASSTGGPPDTQYF. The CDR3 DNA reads TGTGCCAGCTCAACGGGGGGGCCCCCAGATACGCAGTATTTT. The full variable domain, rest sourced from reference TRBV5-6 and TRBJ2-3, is DAGVTQSPTHLIKTRGQQVTLRCSPKSGHDTVSWYQQALGQGPQFIFQYYEEEERQRGNFPDRFSGHQFPNYSSELNVNALLLGDSALYLCASSTGGPPDTQYFGPGTRLTVL.